The clone carrying this TCR beta chain has only a few counts. The antigen remains unidentified. The entry originates in a study of PD-1 blockade in classical Hodgkin lymphoma. Findings of the study overall: Before treatment, TCR diversity in newly diagnosed patients was reportedly lower than in healthy donors.

Exposure to brentuximab vedotin varied, and each patient had relapsed following autologous stem cell transplantation. The CDR3 is 13 residues long. Deletions cut 5 bases from V and 4 bases from J, with 11 bases between. Germline V gives CDR1 LNHDA, CDR2 SQIVND (reference sequence). Assay: immunoSEQ multiplex PCR; the TCRdb copy retains only in-frame clones and omits some. Of a few thousand clones listed, around 60% were seen once; the top ten hold approximately 60%. This sample comprised peripheral blood mononuclear cells (PBMCs), obtained before the second cycle of nivolumab. The genes are TRBV19 and TRBJ1-2; TRBD1 is a possible D gene (5 bases). This receptor was obtained from a human donor with classical Hodgkin lymphoma. CDR3 coding DNA: TGTGCCAGTAGTGGGACCGGGGGCTATGGCTACACCTTC. Translated: CASSGTGGYGYTF.